What follows are 3 T cell receptor beta chains derived from one specimen sequenced in a study of blood T cell repertoires in COVID-19. Profiling relied on immunoSEQ multiplex PCR, and the TCRdb table lists in-frame clones only, not all of them. This table has 250,000 to 300,000 clones, approximately 77% appearing once. Sequencing was done on a sample of peripheral blood. All receptors derive from a woman aged 18-29 years with acute or convalescent COVID-19.

The genes are TRBV19 and TRBJ1-5, with 9 bases fitting TRBD1. This CDR3 region has 17 residues. Germline loops: CDR1 LNHDA, CDR2 SQIVND (reference sequence). The trim removed 5 bases at V and 3 bases at J, leaving 11 bases unmatched. CDR3 region: CASSPQWGQGDNQPQHF. The CDR3 nucleotides read TGTGCCAGTAGTCCCCAATGGGGACAGGGTGACAATCAGCCCCAGCATTTT.

This clone has only one observation. The chain recombines TRBV16 with TRBJ2-5; D ambiguous. Germline-derived CDR1 and CDR2 are KGHSY and FQNENV. V shed 2 bases and J shed 2 bases, with 6 bases lying between them. This CDR3 comprises 13 residues. The CDR3 protein is CASSQTGQETQYF. Written as DNA, the CDR3 is TGTGCCAGCAGCCAAACCGGGCAAGAGACCCAGTACTTC.

The rearrangement links TRBV4-1 to TRBJ2-3, with 7 bases identical to TRBD2. V trimming: 0 bases; J trimming: 13 bases; junction bases outside the gene matches: 10. Germline assignment: CDR1 MGHRA and CDR2 YSYEKL. CDR3 length equals 14 residues. As DNA, the CDR3 is TGCGCCAGCAGCCAAGATGGGAGGGTCTATACAAAGTATTTT. Protein: CASSQDGRVYTKYF.